This T cell receptor (beta chain) was captured by sequencing in a study of response to subunit inactivated influenza vaccine. This clonotype was detected only a few times. Antigen: not known. MiXCR, applied by TCRdb to the RT-PCR reads, yields one record per CDR3 protein. The table has about 780,000 distinct CDR3 sequences, less than 20% seen once; the top ten hold roughly 11%. CDR3 length: 16 amino acids. From germline, CDR1 is ENHRY and CDR2 SYGVKD. V was shortened by 6 bases and J by 1 base, with 17 bases between the two germline ends. Study findings and constraints: Few additional T cells are recruited per seasonal influenza vaccination, authors suggested.

The source is a man in his forties or fifties who received an inactivated influenza vaccine. J is TRBJ2-3 and V is TRBV10-3; possibly TRBD2 for D (6 bases). The sample in question was PBMCs from blood, obtained more than 4 days after vaccination. The CDR3 is CAISHEGLLRTDTQYF. The CDR3 DNA reads TGTGCCATCAGCCACGAGGGACTTTTACGCACAGATACGCAGTATTTT.